This is a list of T cell receptor beta chains from one sample in a study of beta chain features in type 1 diabetes. TCRdb's copy holds only in-frame clones and misses some; the assay was immunoSEQ multiplex PCR. The sample records fewer than 250,000 clones, approximately 14% being singletons. Material: naive CD4+ T cells from blood. All receptors come from a woman aged 35 to 49 in good health. Both conserved end residues are part of each CDR3. The D gene is left open where the match is weak. Clone size, where shown, is once, few, many, or a class for clones that have expanded.

NA	NA	TRBV23-1	13	TRBJ1-1	TGCGCCAGCAGCGACGGGCCGGGGACTGAAGCTTTCTTT	CASSDGPGTEAFF
NA	few	TRBV4-2	15	TRBJ2-5	TGTGCCAGCAGCCAAGGCCACCTAGACCAAGAGACCCAGTACTTC	CASSQGHLDQETQYF
NA	NA	TRBV5-1	13	TRBJ1-1	TGCGCCAGCAGCTTAGCGGGTAACACTGAAGCTTTCTTT	CASSLAGNTEAFF
NA	NA	TRBV12-2	17	TRBJ2-5	TGTGCAAGTCGCTTAAGGAGAGGGGAGGAACCAAAAGAGACCCAGTACTTC	CASRLRRGEEPKETQYF
NA	few	TRBV5-1	14	TRBJ2-7	TGCGCCAGCAGCTTGGTTAGCGGCAGCTACGAGCAGTACTTC	CASSLVSGSYEQYF
NA	NA	TRBV19	16	TRBJ1-5	TGTGCCAGTAGTTGGGGGCCGCGTTATAGCAATCAGCCCCAGCATTTT	CASSWGPRYSNQPQHF
NA	few	TRBV5-1	13	TRBJ1-1	TGCGCCAGCCGCCCTGGGCAGGCCACTGAAGCTTTCTTT	CASRPGQATEAFF
NA	NA	TRBV5-1	14	TRBJ1-4	TGCGCCAGCAGCTCCGGGGAGGGTGTAGAAAAACTGTTTTTT	CASSSGEGVEKLFF
NA	NA	TRBV29-1	12	TRBJ2-7	TGCAGCGTTGCCGACAGCGCCTACGAGCAGTACTTC	CSVADSAYEQYF
NA	NA	TRBV27	16	TRBJ1-5	TGTGCCAGCAGTCGACGGGTGGGGGCTGGGGATCAGCCCCAGCATTTT	CASSRRVGAGDQPQHF
NA	NA	TRBV19	17	TRBJ2-7	TGTGCCAGTAGTATAGGTAACCGAGTACTTCCCACCTACGAGCAGTACTTC	CASSIGNRVLPTYEQYF
NA	few	TRBV6-6	15	TRBJ2-7	TGTGCCACCGGGGGCATCGGGGGGCTGACAACCGAGCAGTACTTC	CATGGIGGLTTEQYF
NA	once	TRBV6-4	14	TRBJ1-6	TGTGCCATCCCATACAAGACAGATAATTCACCCCTCCACTTT	CAIPYKTDNSPLHF
NA	few	TRBV19	15	TRBJ1-5	TGTGCCAGTAGTTGGAGGACAGATAGCAATCAGCCCCAGCATTTT	CASSWRTDSNQPQHF
NA	NA	TRBV6-1	15	TRBJ2-3	TGTGCCAGCACGGAGCCCTGGGGAGGCACAGATACGCAGTATTTT	CASTEPWGGTDTQYF
NA	few	TRBV19	14	TRBJ2-1	TGTGCCAGTAGTACCTACAGGGATTACAATGAGCAGTTCTTC	CASSTYRDYNEQFF
NA	few	TRBV29-1	13	TRBJ1-5	TGCAGCGCCGCGGGGGATCGGAATCAGCCCCAGCATTTT	CSAAGDRNQPQHF
NA	NA	TRBV9	15	TRBJ2-7	TGTGCCAGCAGCGTAGCAGGTGGTACGGACTACGAGCAGTACTTC	CASSVAGGTDYEQYF
TRBD1	few	TRBV27	16	TRBJ2-7	TGTGCCAGCAGTTTATTCCTGGACAGGTCCTCCTACGAGCAGTACTTC	CASSLFLDRSSYEQYF
TRBD1	few	TRBV18	16	TRBJ2-5	TGTGCCAGCTCACCACCGGGACAGGGCCCTAAGGAGACCCAGTACTTC	CASSPPGQGPKETQYF
NA	NA	TRBV25-1	13	TRBJ1-6	TGTGCCAGCCGAAACCCAGGGTTTTCACCCCTCCACTTT	CASRNPGFSPLHF
TRBD2	NA	TRBV7-2	15	TRBJ2-5	TGTGCCAGCAGCCCTACCGGACTAGCGGAAGAGACCCAGTACTTC	CASSPTGLAEETQYF
NA	NA	TRBV2	12	TRBJ2-1	TGTGCCAGCAGCAAAGCGAACAATGAGCAGTTCTTC	CASSKANNEQFF
NA	NA	TRBV5-1	15	TRBJ1-5	TGCGCCAGCAGCTTGGGGGCGGGGATCGATCAGCCCCAGCATTTT	CASSLGAGIDQPQHF
TRBD1	NA	TRBV6-6	15	TRBJ2-6	TGTGCCAGCAGTTACGAGGCAGGGGGCTCAAACGTCCTGACTTTC	CASSYEAGGSNVLTF
NA	few	TRBV18	15	TRBJ2-1	TGTGCCAGCTCACCAGAGGCAGGGTATGGGAATGAGCAGTTCTTC	CASSPEAGYGNEQFF
TRBD2	few	TRBV15	15	TRBJ2-1	TGTGCCACCAGCAGAGATCTAGCGGGGGTAGGTGAGCAGTTCTTC	CATSRDLAGVGEQFF
TRBD1	NA	TRBV7-2	14	TRBJ1-5	TGTGCCAGCAGCTTAAGACAGGGAGGTCAGCCCCAGCATTTT	CASSLRQGGQPQHF
NA	NA	TRBV19	14	TRBJ1-5	TGTGCCAGTGATGCGGGACGAAGCAATCAGCCCCAGCATTTT	CASDAGRSNQPQHF
TRBD1	few	TRBV18	15	TRBJ2-7	TGTGCCAGCTCACCCCGACAGGGGGTAGCCTACGAGCAGTACTTC	CASSPRQGVAYEQYF
NA	NA	TRBV6-5	14	TRBJ1-5	TGTGCCAGCAGTAGGGGGGGGAGCGCTCAGCCCCAGCATTTT	CASSRGGSAQPQHF
NA	NA	TRBV11-2	14	TRBJ1-4	TGTGCCAGCAGCTTAGATGGTCCACGGGAAAAACTGTTTTTT	CASSLDGPREKLFF
TRBD1	few	TRBV5-1	14	TRBJ2-5	TGCGCCAGCAGCTTGGCGGGACAGGGAGAGACCCAGTACTTC	CASSLAGQGETQYF
TRBD1	few	TRBV11-2	18	TRBJ1-4	TGTGCCAGCAGCTCCATAAGGGGGCCACGCACAACTAATGAAAAACTGTTTTTT	CASSSIRGPRTTNEKLFF
NA	NA	TRBV5-1	12	TRBJ2-7	TGCGCCAGCAGCTTAGACTACTACGAGCAGTACTTC	CASSLDYYEQYF
TRBD2	few	TRBV2	15	TRBJ2-5	TGTGCCAGCAGTGTTCAGCGGGGGTCACAAGAGACCCAGTACTTC	CASSVQRGSQETQYF
TRBD2	NA	TRBV7-9	14	TRBJ2-5	TGTGCCAGCAGCTCGCGGGGGACCCAAGAGACCCAGTACTTC	CASSSRGTQETQYF
TRBD1	few	TRBV9	15	TRBJ1-2	TGTGCCAGCAGCGTTGCGACAGGGGGCATTGATGGCTACACCTTC	CASSVATGGIDGYTF
TRBD2	NA	TRBV9	14	TRBJ2-5	TGTGCCAGCAGCGCCGGGACTATCCAAGAGACCCAGTACTTC	CASSAGTIQETQYF
NA	NA	TRBV11-2	14	TRBJ2-7	TGTGCCAGCAGCCCCCGGGAACGCTCCTACGAGCAGTACTTC	CASSPRERSYEQYF
TRBD1	few	TRBV7-9	14	TRBJ2-7	TGTGCCAGCAGCCCCGGGACAGGGTACTACGAGCAGTACTTC	CASSPGTGYYEQYF
NA	NA	TRBV7-2	11	TRBJ2-7	TGTGCCAGCAGGAGCTCCTACGAGCAGTACTTC	CASRSSYEQYF
TRBD2	NA	TRBV9	17	TRBJ2-3	TGTGCCAGCAGCGTTGGACTAGCGGGGGCAACCTCATATACGCAGTATTTT	CASSVGLAGATSYTQYF
NA	NA	TRBV5-1	16	TRBJ2-1	TGCGCCAGCAGCCGACAGCAATCGGGCTCCTACAATGAGCAGTTCTTC	CASSRQQSGSYNEQFF
NA	NA	TRBV11-2	15	TRBJ1-5	TGTGCCAGCAGCTCCACGGCGGATAGCAATCAGCCCCAGCATTTT	CASSSTADSNQPQHF
TRBD2	NA	TRBV7-9	12	TRBJ2-5	TGTGCCAGCAGCTTTAGCGGGCAGACCCAGTACTTC	CASSFSGQTQYF
NA	NA	TRBV5-1	14	TRBJ1-2	TGCGCCAGCAGCTTGGAAACAGCTAACTATGGCTACACCTTC	CASSLETANYGYTF
TRBD1	NA	TRBV18	16	TRBJ2-3	TGTGCCAGCTCACGGGAACAGGGGGCTGGGGCAGATACGCAGTATTTT	CASSREQGAGADTQYF
NA	NA	TRBV6-5	15	TRBJ1-1	TGTGCCAGCAGTCCCGGCGGGGTATGGGCCCCTGAAGCTTTCTTT	CASSPGGVWAPEAFF
TRBD2	NA	TRBV15	15	TRBJ2-7	TGTGCCACCAGCAGAACGACTAGCGGACCCTACGAGCAGTACTTC	CATSRTTSGPYEQYF
TRBD2	few	TRBV4-2	17	TRBJ2-1	TGTGCCAGCAGCCAAGGTCCGGTCGCGGGGGGGCCCAATGAGCAGTTCTTC	CASSQGPVAGGPNEQFF
NA	few	TRBV7-2	16	TRBJ1-1	TGTGCCAGCAGCCCCCCTTGGACAGTGGGGTACACTGAAGCTTTCTTT	CASSPPWTVGYTEAFF
NA	few	TRBV2	14	TRBJ2-5	TGTGCCAGCAATGCCGCAGTGTACCAAGAGACCCAGTACTTC	CASNAAVYQETQYF